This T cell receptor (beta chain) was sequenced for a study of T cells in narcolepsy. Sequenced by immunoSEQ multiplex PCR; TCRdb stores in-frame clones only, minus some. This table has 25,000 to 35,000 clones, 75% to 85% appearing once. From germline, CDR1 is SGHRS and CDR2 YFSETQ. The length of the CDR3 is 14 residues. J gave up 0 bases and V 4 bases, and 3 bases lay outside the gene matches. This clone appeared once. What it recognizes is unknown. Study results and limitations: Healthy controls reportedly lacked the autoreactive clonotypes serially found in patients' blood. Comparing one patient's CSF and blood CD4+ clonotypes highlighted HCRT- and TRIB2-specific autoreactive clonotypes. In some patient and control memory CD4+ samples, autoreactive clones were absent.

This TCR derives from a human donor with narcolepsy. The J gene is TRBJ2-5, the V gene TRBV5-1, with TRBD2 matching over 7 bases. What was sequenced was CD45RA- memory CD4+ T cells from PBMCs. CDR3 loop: CASSISGDQETQYF. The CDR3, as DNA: TGCGCCAGCAGCATCAGCGGGGACCAAGAGACCCAGTACTTC.